This TCR beta chain derives from a study of cytomegalovirus exposure and HLA in healthy donors. This PCR relied on a set of 60 Vbeta primers and 13 Jbeta primers. Produced via immunoSEQ multiplex PCR; TCRdb's table is partial and in-frame only. Altogether about 60,000 clones are present, about 82% being singletons, with the ten largest covering about 1.6%. Per the germline V gene, CDR1 is GTSNPN and CDR2 is SVGIG (reference sequence). Trimming left V 0 bases short and J 7 bases short, with 10 bases between. The CDR3 is 13 residues long. This clone appeared a single time. The source is a man aged 30-40 years in good health and CMV-seronegative. The sample was PBMCs. The gene calls are TRBV30 and TRBJ1-5; perhaps TRBD1 as D (5 bases). The CDR3 nucleotides are TGTGCCTGGAGTGTTCGGGGGGGGCAGCCCCAGCATTTT. Amino acid sequence: CAWSVRGGQPQHF. Combining the CDR3 with reference TRBV30 and TRBJ1-5 gives the whole variable domain SQTIHQWPATLVQPVGSPLSLECTVEGTSNPNLYWYRQAAGRGLQLLFYSVGIGQISSEVPQNLSASRPQDRQFILSSKKLLLSDSGFYLCAWSVRGGQPQHFGDGTRLSIL.